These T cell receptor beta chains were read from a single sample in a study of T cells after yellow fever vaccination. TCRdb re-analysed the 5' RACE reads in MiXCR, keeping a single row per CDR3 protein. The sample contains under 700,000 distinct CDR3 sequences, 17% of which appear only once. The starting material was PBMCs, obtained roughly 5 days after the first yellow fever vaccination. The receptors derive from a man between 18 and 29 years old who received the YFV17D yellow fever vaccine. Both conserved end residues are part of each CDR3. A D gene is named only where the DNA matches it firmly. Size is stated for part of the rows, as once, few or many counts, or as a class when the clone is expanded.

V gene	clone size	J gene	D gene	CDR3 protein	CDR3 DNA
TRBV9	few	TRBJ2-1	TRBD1	CASSVTNRGIGNEQFF	TGTGCCAGCAGCGTAACCAACAGGGGGATTGGGAATGAGCAGTTCTTC
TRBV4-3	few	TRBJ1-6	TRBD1	CASSPYRGPNSPLHF	TGCGCCAGCAGCCCTTACAGGGGCCCCAATTCACCCCTCCACTTT
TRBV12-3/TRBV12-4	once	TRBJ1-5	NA	CASNFGGGQPQHF	TGTGCCAGCAACTTCGGGGGGGGGCAGCCCCAGCATTTT
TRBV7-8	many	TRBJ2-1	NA	CASSFSGPEQFF	TGTGCCAGCAGCTTTTCGGGACCTGAGCAGTTCTTC
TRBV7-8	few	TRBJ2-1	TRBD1	CASSWGQFSYNEQFF	TGTGCCAGCAGCTGGGGACAGTTCTCCTACAATGAGCAGTTCTTC
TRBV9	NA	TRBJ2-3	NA	CASSVGGTKQDTQYF	TGTGCCAGCAGCGTAGGGGGGACCAAACAAGATACGCAGTATTTT
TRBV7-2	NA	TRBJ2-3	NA	CASSLGSDRRSRVAQYF	TGTGCCAGCAGCTTAGGGTCCGACCGCCGTTCAAGGGTTGCGCAGTATTTT
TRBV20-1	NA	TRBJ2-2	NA	CSARVRDTGELFF	TGCAGTGCTAGAGTTCGAGACACCGGGGAGCTGTTTTTT
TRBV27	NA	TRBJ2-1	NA	CASSFPDSSELFF	TGTGCCAGCAGTTTTCCGGACTCAAGTGAACTGTTCTTC
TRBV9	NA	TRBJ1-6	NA	CASSVEELVGSPLHF	TGTGCCAGCAGCGTAGAGGAGTTGGTGGGTTCACCCCTCCACTTT
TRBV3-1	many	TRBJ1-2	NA	CASSPAAGARGYTF	TGTGCCAGCAGCCCCGCGGCTGGGGCGCGGGGCTACACCTTC
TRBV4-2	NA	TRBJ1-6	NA	CASSQERLQNSPLHF	TGTGCCAGCAGCCAAGAGAGGTTACAAAATTCACCCCTCCACTTT
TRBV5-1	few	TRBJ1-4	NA	CASSSRSIGGYEKLFF	TGCGCCAGCAGCTCAAGAAGTATTGGGGGGTATGAAAAACTGTTTTTT
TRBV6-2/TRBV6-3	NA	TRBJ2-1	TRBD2	CASSYWRGVSYNEQFF	TGTGCCAGCAGTTACTGGCGGGGGGTGTCCTACAATGAGCAGTTCTTC
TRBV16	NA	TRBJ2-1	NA	CASSHPGRKNEQFF	TGTGCCAGCAGCCACCCGGGACGGAAGAATGAGCAGTTCTTC
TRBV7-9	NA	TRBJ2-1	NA	CASSLERAGESYNEQFF	TGTGCCAGCAGCTTAGAACGGGCAGGGGAATCCTACAATGAGCAGTTCTTC
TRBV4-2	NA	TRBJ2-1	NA	CASSQEGGPQNEQFF	TGTGCCAGCAGCCAAGAAGGGGGGCCCCAGAATGAGCAGTTCTTC
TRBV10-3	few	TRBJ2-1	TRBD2	CAISESISGGANEQFF	TGTGCCATCAGTGAGTCAATTAGCGGGGGAGCCAATGAGCAGTTCTTC
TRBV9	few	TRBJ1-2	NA	CASMGGPYGYTF	TGTGCCAGTATGGGGGGCCCCTATGGCTACACCTTC
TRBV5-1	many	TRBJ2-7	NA	CASSLGTVSYEQYF	TGCGCCAGCAGCTTGGGGACGGTCTCCTACGAGCAGTACTTC
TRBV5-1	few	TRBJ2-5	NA	CASSLVRDSQETQYF	TGCGCCAGCAGCTTGGTGCGGGACAGCCAAGAGACCCAGTACTTC
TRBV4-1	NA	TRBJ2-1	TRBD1	CASSPRDRGTNEQFF	TGCGCCAGCAGCCCCCGGGACAGGGGGACCAATGAGCAGTTCTTC
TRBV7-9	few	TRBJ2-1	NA	CASITDLYNEQFF	TGTGCCAGCATTACAGATCTCTACAATGAGCAGTTCTTC
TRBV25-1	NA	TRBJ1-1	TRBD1	CASSQPGQGASEAFF	TGTGCCAGCAGTCAACCGGGACAGGGGGCTTCTGAAGCTTTCTTT
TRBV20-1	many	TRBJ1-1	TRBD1	CSARETGAVSEAFF	TGCAGTGCTAGAGAGACAGGGGCGGTGTCTGAAGCTTTCTTT
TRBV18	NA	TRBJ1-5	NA	CARGGQVTNQPQHF	TGTGCCAGGGGAGGGCAGGTGACCAATCAGCCCCAGCATTTT
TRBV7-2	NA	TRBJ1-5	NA	CASSLSHTQPQHF	TGTGCCAGCAGCTTAAGTCACACTCAGCCCCAGCATTTT
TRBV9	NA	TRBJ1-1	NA	CASSEGGQYTEAFF	TGTGCCAGCAGCGAGGGTGGACAGTACACTGAAGCTTTCTTT
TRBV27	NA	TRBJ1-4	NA	CASSLPYTWVFF	TGTGCCAGCAGTTTACCCTATACTTGGGTGTTTTTT
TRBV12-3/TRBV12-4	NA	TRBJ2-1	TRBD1	CASSLLRGRQFF	TGTGCCAGCAGTTTGCTTAGGGGGCGGCAGTTCTTC
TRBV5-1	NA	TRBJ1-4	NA	CASSLGGLKNEKLFF	TGCGCCAGCAGCTTGGGGGGGTTAAAGAATGAAAAACTGTTTTTT
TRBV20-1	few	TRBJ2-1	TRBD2	CSASTAGGPGEQFF	TGCAGTGCTAGCACAGCGGGGGGGCCGGGGGAGCAGTTCTTC
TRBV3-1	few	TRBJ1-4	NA	CASSQDSGAIDEKLFF	TGTGCCAGCAGCCAAGATTCGGGGGCGATCGATGAAAAACTGTTTTTT
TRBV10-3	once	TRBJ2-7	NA	CAISGQTTSYEQYF	TGTGCCATCAGTGGACAGACGACCTCCTACGAGCAGTACTTC
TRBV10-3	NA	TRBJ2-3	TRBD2	CAISANSGGPDTQYF	TGTGCCATCAGCGCAAATAGCGGGGGGCCTGATACGCAGTATTTT
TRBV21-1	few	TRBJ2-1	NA	CASSNPLRDRGEIVGSYNEQFF	TGTGCCAGCAGCAACCCACTCCGAGACAGGGGTGAAATTGTGGGATCCTACAATGAGCAGTTCTTC
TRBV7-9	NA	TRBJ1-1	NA	CASRAPGGADGTEAFF	TGTGCCAGCAGGGCACCGGGGGGGGCTGACGGCACTGAAGCTTTCTTT
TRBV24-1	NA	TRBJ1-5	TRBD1	CATSDPRTGGNQPQHF	TGTGCCACCAGTGACCCACGGACAGGGGGCAATCAGCCCCAGCATTTT
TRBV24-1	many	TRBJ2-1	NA	CATSLDRMDNEQFF	TGTGCCACCAGTTTAGACAGGATGGACAATGAGCAGTTCTTC
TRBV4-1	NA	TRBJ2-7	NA	CASSQVLSQSYEQYF	TGCGCCAGCAGCCAAGTTCTGAGCCAATCCTACGAGCAGTACTTC
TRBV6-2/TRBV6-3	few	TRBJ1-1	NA	CASSLSPMNTEAFF	TGTGCCAGCAGTTTAAGTCCTATGAACACTGAAGCTTTCTTT
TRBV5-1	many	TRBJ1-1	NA	CASSLGQPNTEAFF	TGCGCCAGCAGCTTGGGACAACCGAACACTGAAGCTTTCTTT
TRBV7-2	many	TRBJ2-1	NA	CASSLVKGGAYNEQFF	TGTGCCAGCAGCTTGGTGAAAGGGGGGGCCTACAATGAGCAGTTCTTC
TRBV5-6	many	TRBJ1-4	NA	CASSMRGGGVEKLFF	TGTGCCAGCAGCATGAGGGGAGGTGGAGTTGAAAAACTGTTTTTT
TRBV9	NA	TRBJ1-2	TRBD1	CASSFRDRGLVDYGYTF	TGTGCCAGTTCCTTCCGGGACAGGGGACTGGTGGACTATGGCTACACCTTC
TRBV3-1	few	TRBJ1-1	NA	CASSHNGYNTEAFF	TGTGCCAGCAGCCACAATGGCTACAACACTGAAGCTTTCTTT
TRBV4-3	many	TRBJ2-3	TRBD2	CASSPGLADRTDTQYF	TGCGCCAGCAGCCCGGGACTAGCGGACCGCACAGATACGCAGTATTTT
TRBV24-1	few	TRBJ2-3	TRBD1	CATSESDRNTDTQYF	TGTGCCACCAGTGAGTCGGACAGGAACACAGATACGCAGTATTTT
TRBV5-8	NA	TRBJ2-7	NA	CASSSPRWGTLRQQYF	TGTGCCAGCAGCTCCCCCCGATGGGGGACCCTGCGGCAGCAGTACTTC
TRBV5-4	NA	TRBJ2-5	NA	CASSLGSGAGEGTQYF	TGTGCCAGCAGCTTGGGGTCTGGTGCAGGGGAGGGGACCCAGTACTTC
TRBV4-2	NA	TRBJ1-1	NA	CASSQVSDGGSTEAFF	TGTGCCAGCAGCCAAGTGAGTGACGGGGGCAGCACTGAAGCTTTCTTT
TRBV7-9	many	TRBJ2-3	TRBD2	CASSFPGGGTDTQYF	TGTGCCAGCAGTTTCCCGGGGGGTGGCACAGATACGCAGTATTTT
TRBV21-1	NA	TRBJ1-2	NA	CATEDRVGYTF	TGTGCCACCGAAGACAGGGTTGGCTACACCTTC
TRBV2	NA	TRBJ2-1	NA	CASSQGSNNEQFF	TGTGCCAGCAGCCAGGGGAGTAACAATGAGCAGTTCTTC
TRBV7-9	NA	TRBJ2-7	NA	CASSLGAGRGIKNEQYF	TGTGCCAGCAGCTTAGGGGCGGGACGGGGAATCAAGAACGAGCAGTACTTC